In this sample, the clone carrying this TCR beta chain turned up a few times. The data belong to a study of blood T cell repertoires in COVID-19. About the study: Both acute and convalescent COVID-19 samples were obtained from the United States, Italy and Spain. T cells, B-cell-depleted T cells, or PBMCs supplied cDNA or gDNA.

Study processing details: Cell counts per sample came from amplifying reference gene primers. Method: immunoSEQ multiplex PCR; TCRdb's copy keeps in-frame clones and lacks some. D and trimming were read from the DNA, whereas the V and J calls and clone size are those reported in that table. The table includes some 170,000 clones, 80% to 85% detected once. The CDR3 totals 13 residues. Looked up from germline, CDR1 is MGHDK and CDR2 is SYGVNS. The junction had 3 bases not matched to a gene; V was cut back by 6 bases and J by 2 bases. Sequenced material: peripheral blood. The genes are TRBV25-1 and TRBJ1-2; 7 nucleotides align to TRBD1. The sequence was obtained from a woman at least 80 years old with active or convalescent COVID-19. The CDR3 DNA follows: TGTGCCAGCAGGTCGACAGGGAACTATGGCTACACCTTC. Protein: CASRSTGNYGYTF.